The clone carrying this T cell receptor beta chain was observed a handful of times. The record originates from a study of control samples from healthy donors and cancer patients. Repertoires were generated with immunoSEQ multiplex PCR, while TCRdb's copy carries only in-frame clones and drops some. In the table there are over 10,000 clones, approximately 80% of which are singletons. The germline V gene encodes CDR1 MRHNA and CDR2 SNTAGT. With 3 bases removed from V and 0 bases from J, the gap between germline ends came to 5 bases. The CDR3 sequence is 13 residues long. The chain has TRBV6-4 and TRBJ1-1; unclear D gene. The material sequenced was formalin-fixed, paraffin-embedded tissue. The sequence derives from a male donor with melanoma. This chain's CDR3 is CASSDPVNTEAFF. The CDR3, as DNA: TGTGCCAGCAGTGATCCGGTGAACACTGAAGCTTTCTTT.